This T cell receptor beta chain originates from a study of molecular identifiers for immune sequencing clone quantification. Findings and limits, study-wide: Barcode collisions between identical TCR molecules could shrink estimates of highly expanded clone sizes.

TCRdb called the PCR reads again in MiXCR, with one record for every CDR3 protein. The table records 6,500 to 9,000 distinct CDR3 sequences, roughly a third of them present only once. For this clonotype: Its antigen is unknown.

This CDR3 is built from 16 residues. Germline loops: CDR1 SGHAT, CDR2 FQNNGV. V trimming: 5 bases; J trimming: 4 bases; junction bases outside the gene matches: 10. Naive CD8 T cells were sorted as CD8+CD4-CCR7+CD45RA+. The V and J genes are TRBV11-2 and TRBJ2-7; 11 bases fit TRBD1. The specimen sequenced was naive CD8+ T cells from blood, with Jurkat cell RNA spiked in. The subset here: FACS-sorted CD8+CD4-CCR7+CD45RA+ naive T cells. The source of this sequence is a human donor in good health. Some libraries in this study had Jurkat cell RNA spiked in. CDR3 sequence: CASSMPGQGGFYEQYF. CDR3 in DNA: TGTGCCAGCAGCATGCCGGGACAGGGGGGATTTTACGAGCAGTACTTC.